Following are 12 T cell receptor beta chains from one sample sequenced in a study of neurological immune-mediated disorders. Each CDR3 protein gets one entry after TCRdb re-called the 5' RACE reads with MiXCR. The sample carries some 30,000 distinct CDR3 sequences, 20% to 25% recorded once. The sample was CD4+ T cells from blood. These receptors originate from a man in his fifties with HTLV-1-associated myelopathy (HAM/TSP).

This clonotype was found many times. This chain joins TRBV9 and TRBJ2-3; no definite D call. CDR1 and CDR2 (germline): SGDLS, YYNGEE. The CDR3 contains 12 residues. With 4 bases removed from V and 3 bases from J, the gap between germline ends came to 6 bases. DNA for the CDR3: TGTGCCAGCAGCCCCCCAACAGATACGCAGTATTTT. This gives the protein CASSPPTDTQYF.

This clonotype has ten or more counts. J is TRBJ1-6 and V is TRBV9; 8 nucleotides match TRBD1. V lost 3 bases, J lost 7 bases, and 3 bases stayed unmatched. Germline loops: CDR1 SGDLS, CDR2 YYNGEE. The CDR3 runs 14 residues. CDR3 protein: CASSARQGNSPLHF. The CDR3 region has the DNA TGTGCCAGCAGCGCCCGACAGGGGAATTCACCCCTCCACTTT.

This clonotype was seen ten or more times. The chain joins TRBV5-1 to TRBJ1-2; D perhaps matches TRBD1 (5 bases). Germline V gene lookup returns CDR1 SGHRS and CDR2 YFSETQ. Trimming stripped 3 bases from V and 4 bases from J, with 16 bases between. This CDR3 is 15 amino acids long. The chain's CDR3 is CASSSNLQDAYGYTF. The CDR3, as DNA: TGCGCCAGCAGCTCCAACTTACAGGACGCCTATGGCTACACCTTC.

Ten or more counts support this clonotype. The chain joins TRBV3-1 to TRBJ2-3; possible D gene TRBD1, 7 bases. The CDR3 sequence is 14 residues long. The V end lost 3 bases, the J end lost 4 bases, and 11 bases lay between the germline ends. Looked up from germline, CDR1 is LGHDT and CDR2 is YNNKEL (reference sequence). The CDR3 spells CASSQGRGADTQYF. CDR3 in DNA: TGTGCCAGCAGCCAGGGCAGGGGGGCAGATACGCAGTATTTT.

A few counts support this clonotype. The chain is built from TRBV15 and TRBJ2-1; no clear D gene. Germline values: CDR1 LNHNV, CDR2 YYDKDF (reference sequence). V was trimmed by 0 bases and J by 4 bases, leaving 16 bases between them. This CDR3 has 17 residues. The CDR3 DNA reads as TGTGCCACCAGCAGAGATCGAAAGAGGAGTAAATACAATGAGCAGTTCTTC. Translating it yields CATSRDRKRSKYNEQFF. The variable domain in full, completed from reference TRBV15 and TRBJ2-1, reads DAMVIQNPRYQVTQFGKPVTLSCSQTLNHNVMYWYQQKSSQAPKLLFHYYDKDFNNEADTPDNFQSRRPNTSFCFLDIRSPGLGDTAMYLCATSRDRKRSKYNEQFFGPGTRLTVL.

This clonotype was detected many times. This chain uses TRBV28 with TRBJ1-3; unclear D gene. Germline CDR1 and CDR2: MDHEN and SYDVKM. The CDR3 runs 15 residues. Trimming left V 5 bases short and J 4 bases short, with 15 bases between. CDR3: CASSTRAVGGNTIYF. The CDR3 bases are TGTGCCAGCAGTACCCGGGCCGTGGGAGGAAACACCATATATTTT. The entire variable domain, with the rest obtained from reference TRBV28 and TRBJ1-3, is as follows: DVKVTQSSRYLVKRTGEKVFLECVQDMDHENMFWYRQDPGLGLRLIYFSYDVKMKEKGDIPEGYSVSREKKERFSLILESASTNQTSMYLCASSTRAVGGNTIYFGEGSWLTVV.

This clonotype was recorded at least ten times. The V call is TRBV9, the J call TRBJ1-3; TRBD1 might be the D (5 bases). V was trimmed by 3 bases and J by 2 bases, leaving 9 bases between them. CDR3 length equals 14 residues. CDR1 is SGDLS and CDR2 is YYNGEE in the germline V gene. The CDR3 DNA reads as TGTGCCAGCAGCGCGCAGGGAACTGGAAACACCATATATTTT. This encodes CASSAQGTGNTIYF.

This clonotype was observed many times. The J gene is TRBJ2-1, the V gene TRBV20-1; a possible D gene is TRBD1 (5 bases). The length of the CDR3 is 14 residues. Germline loops: CDR1 DFQATT, CDR2 SNEGSKA (reference sequence). Trimming left V 5 bases short and J 4 bases short, with 15 bases between. The CDR3 reads CSAYSGSHYNEQFF. The CDR3 DNA follows: TGCAGTGCTTATTCAGGGTCCCATTACAATGAGCAGTTCTTC.

This clonotype was detected ten times or more. The rearrangement links TRBV5-5 to TRBJ2-1; 9 bases fit TRBD2. V lost 4 bases, J lost 8 bases, and 7 bases stayed unmatched. CDR1 and CDR2 (germline): SGHKS, YYEKEE (reference sequence). The CDR3 is made up of 14 amino acids. In DNA form, the CDR3 reads TGTGCCAGCAGCCCAGCGGGAGGTCGGGATGAGCAGTTCTTC. This gives the protein CASSPAGGRDEQFF.

This clonotype was seen ten or more times. The chain combines TRBV5-1 with TRBJ2-2, with no clear D. The CDR3 is 13 residues long. V lost 0 bases and J lost 7, with 7 bases in between. Germline V gives CDR1 SGHRS, CDR2 YFSETQ. CDR3 coding DNA: TGCGCCAGCAGCTTGGATCCGAACGGGGAGCTGTTTTTT. This codes for CASSLDPNGELFF.

A remark on this clonotype: Given a much more abundant clone one base away, this may be a read error. Here the CDR3 reads CASSLNQRGGITGELFF. DNA for the CDR3: TGTGCCAGCAGCCTTAACCAGCGGGGGGGAATCACCGGGGAGCTGTTTTTT. The chain combines TRBV7-3 with TRBJ2-2, with TRBD2 identical over 10 bases. The length of the CDR3 is 17 residues. The V and J ends lost 5 bases and 4 bases, in that order; junction bases with no gene match: 10. The V gene's germline CDR1 is SGHTA and CDR2 FQGTGA.

The chain employs TRBV24-1 and TRBJ2-1; no reliable D call. CDR1 is KGHDR and CDR2 is SFDVKD in the germline V gene. This CDR3 has 15 residues. Deletions cut 2 bases from V and 0 bases from J, with 7 bases between. The CDR3 bases are TGTGCCACCAGTGATTATTCGAGCTCCTACAATGAGCAGTTCTTC. The encoded protein is CATSDYSSSYNEQFF.